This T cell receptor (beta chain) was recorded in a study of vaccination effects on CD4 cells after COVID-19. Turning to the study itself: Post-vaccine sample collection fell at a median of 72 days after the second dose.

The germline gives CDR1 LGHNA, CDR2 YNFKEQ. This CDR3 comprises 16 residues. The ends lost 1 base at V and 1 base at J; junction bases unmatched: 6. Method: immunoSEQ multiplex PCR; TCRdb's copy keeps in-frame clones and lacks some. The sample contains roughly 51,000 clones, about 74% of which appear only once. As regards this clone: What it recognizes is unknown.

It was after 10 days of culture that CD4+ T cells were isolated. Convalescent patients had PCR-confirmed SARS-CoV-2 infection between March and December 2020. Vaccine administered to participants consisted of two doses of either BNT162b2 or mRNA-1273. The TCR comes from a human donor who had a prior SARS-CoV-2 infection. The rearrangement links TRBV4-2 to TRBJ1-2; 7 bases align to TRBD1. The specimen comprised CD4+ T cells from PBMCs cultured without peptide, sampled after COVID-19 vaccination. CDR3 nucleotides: TGTGCCAGCAGCCAAGTTGGGACAGCTGATAACTATGGCTACACCTTC. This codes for CASSQVGTADNYGYTF.